Sequencing of this T cell receptor (beta chain) was carried out in a study of blood T cell repertoires in COVID-19. The overall study: T cells, B-cell-depleted T cells, or PBMCs provided the cDNA or gDNA that served as material.

This CDR3 region has 18 residues. J gave up 1 base and V 6 bases, and 13 bases lay outside the gene matches. CDR1 is SGHNT, CDR2 YYREEE, per germline (reference sequence). Original analysis: Reference gene primers were amplified, and this amplification served to estimate nucleated cell counts. Sequencing used immunoSEQ multiplex PCR; TCRdb keeps in-frame clones, though not all of them. From that table come the V and J calls and clone size; the DNA was used to work out D and trimming. The profile covers roughly 73,000 clones, with 85% to 90% appearing a single time and approximately 1.4% taken by the ten largest.

The material sequenced was peripheral blood. The source of this sequence is a human donor in a cohort sampled during active COVID-19. The rearrangement uses TRBV5-4 and TRBJ2-1, with 10 bases identical to TRBD1. The CDR3 nucleotides are TGTGCCAGCACCTCGGGACAGGGGCCTGTTCTTTCCTACAATGAGCAGTTCTTC. Translation: CASTSGQGPVLSYNEQFF.